One T cell receptor (beta chain) is described in this entry. The sample comes from a study of T cell changes during pregnancy in multiple sclerosis. Libraries were prepared by immunoSEQ multiplex PCR; TCRdb keeps only in-frame clonotypes and omits some of them. This sample has tens of thousands of clones, with roughly 93% found just once. Germline V gene sequence: CDR1 SGHTA, CDR2 FQGNSA. The CDR3 sequence is 14 residues long. Trimming cost V 3 bases and J 2 bases, with 11 bases left between them. The sequenced sample was peripheral blood, obtained in the second trimester of pregnancy. The genes are TRBV7-2 and TRBJ2-7; possible D gene TRBD2, 5 bases. This receptor was taken from a female donor in good health, enrolled as a control in a pregnancy study. The CDR3 bases are TGTGCCAGCAGCTTGTCGGGGTTCCCCTACGAGCAGTACTTC. Protein sequence: CASSLSGFPYEQYF.